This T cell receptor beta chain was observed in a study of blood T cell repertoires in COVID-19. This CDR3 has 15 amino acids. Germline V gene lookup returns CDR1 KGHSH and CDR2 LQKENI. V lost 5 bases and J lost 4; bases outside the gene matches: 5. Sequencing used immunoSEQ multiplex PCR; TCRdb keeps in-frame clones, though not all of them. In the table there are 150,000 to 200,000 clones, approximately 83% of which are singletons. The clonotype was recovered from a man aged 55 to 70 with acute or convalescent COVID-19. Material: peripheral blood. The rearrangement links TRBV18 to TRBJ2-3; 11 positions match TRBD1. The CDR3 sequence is CASSTRGQGADTQYF. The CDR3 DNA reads TGTGCCAGCTCAACAAGGGGACAGGGGGCAGATACGCAGTATTTT.